The rows below give T cell receptor beta chains drawn from one sample of a study of T cell repertoires in cytomegalovirus infection. TCRdb itself ran the reads through MiXCR, one entry per CDR3 protein. The data contain 800,000 to 950,000 distinct CDR3 sequences, approximately 30% of them singletons. Antigens of these TCRs are unknown. This material consisted of cultured CD8+ T cells from PBMCs, taken from culture after CMV antigen stimulation. Receptors originate from a human donor in good health (CMV status not recorded). Some clones in this sample may be carry-over from other donors' samples. CDR3s include the opening cysteine and the closing phenylalanine or tryptophan. D genes are given only for firm matches. Size is stated for part of the rows, as once, few or many counts, or as a class when the clone is expanded.

cdr3_nt cdr3_aa d_call j_call clone_size v_call
TGTGCCAGTAAAAGCGGGCCCCCAGATACGCAGTATTTT CASKSGPPDTQYF NA TRBJ2-3 NA TRBV19
TGTGCCAGAGAGCTTGTCCATGGGTTCCCGGGGGAAGGGACCCAGTACTTC CARELVHGFPGEGTQYF NA TRBJ2-5 few TRBV11-2
TGTGCCAGCAGTTACGAGTCCTCCAATGAGCAGTTCTTC CASSYESSNEQFF NA TRBJ2-1 NA TRBV6-5
TGTGCCAGCAGCTCAACGGACAGGGGAGAAAACACCATATATTTT CASSSTDRGENTIYF TRBD1 TRBJ1-3 NA TRBV7-6
TGTGCCAGCAGCGTAGACGACAGGGCGGTCAAAAACATTCAGTACTTC CASSVDDRAVKNIQYF TRBD1 TRBJ2-4 once TRBV9
TGTGCCAGTAGTCCTTCACGGGGGAATTATGGCTACACCTTC CASSPSRGNYGYTF NA TRBJ1-2 once TRBV19
TGTGCCAGCAGTTCCTTGGTAGGAGCCGCGAACACTGAAGCTTTCTTT CASSSLVGAANTEAFF NA TRBJ1-1 many TRBV6-6
TGCGCCAGCAGCCAAGAAAAGGCTTGGGGGAACGAGCAGTTCTTC CASSQEKAWGNEQFF NA TRBJ2-1 NA TRBV4-1
TGTGCCAGCAGTTCGGGGGATGAGCAGTTCTTC CASSSGDEQFF NA TRBJ2-1 many TRBV12-3/TRBV12-4
TGTGCCACCAGTGATAGGACTAGCGGGGGTACAGATACGCAGTATTTT CATSDRTSGGTDTQYF TRBD2 TRBJ2-3 NA TRBV24-1
TGTGCCAGCAGCTTAACAGGGATGACCTACAATGAGCAGTTCTTC CASSLTGMTYNEQFF NA TRBJ2-1 few TRBV7-6
TGTGCCAGCGGGGAGACAGGGACTTCACCCCTCCACTTT CASGETGTSPLHF TRBD1 TRBJ1-6 few TRBV6-2/TRBV6-3
TGTGCCAGTAGGCCCCTCAGCGGGGATAGCACAGATACGCAGTATTTT CASRPLSGDSTDTQYF TRBD2 TRBJ2-3 many TRBV19
TGTGCCAGCAGTTACTCCCCGAGGGGTTTTGGCAATCAGCCCCAGCATTTT CASSYSPRGFGNQPQHF NA TRBJ1-5 few TRBV6-6
TGTGCCAGCAGTCCCCGTAGTCCACCCTATGGCTACACCTTC CASSPRSPPYGYTF NA TRBJ1-2 few TRBV27
TGTGCCACCAGTGATCCGCAACAGGATACTAGCACAGATACGCAGCATTTT CATSDPQQDTSTDTQHF NA TRBJ1-5 NA TRBV24-1
TGTGCCAGCAGTTTGGTATCTGAGGAGCCCCAGCATTTT CASSLVSEEPQHF NA TRBJ1-5 NA TRBV12-3/TRBV12-4
TGTGCCAGCGGTTTAGGGGACAGCTTCTCCTACGAGCAGTACTTC CASGLGDSFSYEQYF TRBD1 TRBJ2-7 NA TRBV27
TGTGCCAGCACCTTTGGGGAGGTTGGAAACACCATATATTTT CASTFGEVGNTIYF NA TRBJ1-3 once TRBV9
TGTGCCAGCAGTTGGTGGGGGAGTGAAGCTTTCTTT CASSWWGSEAFF NA TRBJ1-1 NA TRBV6-5
TGTGCCAGCAGCCCCCTTGAGGGGGAAGTCGTCATGAACACTGAAGCTTTCTTT CASSPLEGEVVMNTEAFF NA TRBJ1-1 few TRBV7-6
TGTGCCAGCAGCGTAGACGGGACAGGGTTAGGGACAGATACGCAGTATTTT CASSVDGTGLGTDTQYF TRBD1 TRBJ2-3 few TRBV9
TGTGCCACCAGCTTCACTGGGACCGGGGAGCTGTTTTTT CATSFTGTGELFF NA TRBJ2-2 NA TRBV24-1
TGTGCCAGCGCCACAGGGGGCCTCTCCTACGAGCAGTACTTC CASATGGLSYEQYF TRBD1 TRBJ2-7 many TRBV12-3/TRBV12-4
TGTGCCAGCAGCCCCCCGGACAGGGTCCATGGCTACACCTTC CASSPPDRVHGYTF TRBD1 TRBJ1-2 many TRBV7-8
TGTGCCAGTAGGACCGGGACAGGTCCCTACGAGCAGTACTTC CASRTGTGPYEQYF TRBD1 TRBJ2-7 NA TRBV19
TGTGCCATCACAGGGACAGGGGGTCACAATGAGCAGTTCTTC CAITGTGGHNEQFF TRBD1 TRBJ2-1 many TRBV6-2/TRBV6-3
TGTGCCAGCAGTTCAATTCGATTGGGGTCGATCTATGGCTACACCTTC CASSSIRLGSIYGYTF NA TRBJ1-2 many TRBV6-5
TGTGCCAGCATTGACAGCGCCCACCGGGATACGCAGTATTTT CASIDSAHRDTQYF NA TRBJ2-3 NA TRBV7-9